This T cell receptor beta chain was documented in a study of blood T cell repertoires in COVID-19 (TCRdb year 2020). Regarding the complete study: Samples from collaborators originated in the United States, Italy and Spain and spanned both the acute and convalescent phases of COVID-19. The material from the prospective study consisted of cDNA or gDNA derived from T cells, B-cell-depleted T cells, or PBMCs. The dataset comprised deeply sampled blood TCRbeta repertoires from subjects exposed to, actively infected with, or recovered from COVID-19. The repertoires were made available in a free public database intended to serve as a resource for research on the immune response to SARS-CoV-2. Samples came from the ongoing ImmuneRACE study (first 160 participants) plus 1,254 subjects from 6 global collaborators. The sample metadata nearly always contained a de-identified subject ID, COVID-19 status, age in years and sex. HLA class I and class II types, where available, came from metadata supplied by the sample provider rather than from assay-based typing. Beyond this particular receptor, the publication reports: The amount of clinical and demographic metadata varied by source and participant and was provided uncurated.

TCRbeta CDR3 regions were amplified from genomic DNA by means of the immunoSEQ Assay, a bias-controlled multiplex PCR. Concerning the study's data processing: The number of nucleated cells in each sample was estimated from the amplification of reference gene primers within the assay. To quantify the absolute abundance of each unique TCRbeta CDR3 rearrangement, sequence reads were collapsed and filtered. For each sample, productive Simpson clonality was calculated as the square root of Simpson's diversity index across productive rearrangements. The clones in this table, taken by TCRdb from immuneACCESS, are in-frame only. Not every clone is retained; where verified, under half of the shortfall comes from an unresolved V gene, and the cause of the rest is unknown. V, J and clone size are taken as reported in that table, and D and trimming were inferred from the DNA itself. The sample table contains some 140,000 clones; only one count was recorded for about 75% of them. Jointly, the top ten make up 20% of the sample.

This clone was counted at least ten times. Its antigen is currently not known. No much larger clone is present one base from it, and per-base qualities are unavailable. Whole blood was collected in K2EDTA tubes by collaborating institutions according to the institutions' own protocols. For TCRbeta analysis, collaborator samples were shipped as frozen whole blood, as isolated PBMCs, or as DNA extracted from either sample type. The germline V gene supplies CDR1 SGHVS and CDR2 FQNEAQ. A distance of 6 bases separates the germline ends of V and J, which lose 5 bases and 0 bases respectively. Including the terminal cysteine and phenylalanine, the CDR3 comprises 13 residues. The read is trimmed to its CDR3 DNA, 39 bases read in frame from base 1.

Specimen: peripheral blood. This clonotype was sampled from a man aged 80 or over with acute or convalescent COVID-19. The chain joins TRBV7-8 to TRBJ2-3, with the D gene too uncertain to name. CDR3 protein: CASSPISTDTQYF. The base sequence is TGTGCCAGCAGCCCAATTAGCACAGATACGCAGTATTTT.